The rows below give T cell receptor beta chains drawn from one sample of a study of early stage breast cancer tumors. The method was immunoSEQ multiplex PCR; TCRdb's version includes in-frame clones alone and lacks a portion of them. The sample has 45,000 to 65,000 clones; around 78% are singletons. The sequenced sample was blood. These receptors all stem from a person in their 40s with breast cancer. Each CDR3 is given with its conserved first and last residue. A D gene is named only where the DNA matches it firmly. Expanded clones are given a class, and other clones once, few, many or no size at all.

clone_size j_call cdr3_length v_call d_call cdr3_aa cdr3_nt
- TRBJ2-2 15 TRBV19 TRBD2 CASSLAGGNTGELFF TGTGCCAGTAGTCTAGCGGGAGGGAACACCGGGGAGCTGTTTTTT
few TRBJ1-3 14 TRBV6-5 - CASSYGGGGNTIYF TGTGCCAGCAGTTACGGCGGGGGGGGAAACACCATATATTTT
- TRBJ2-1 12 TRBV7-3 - CASSSTRGEQFF TGTGCCAGCAGCTCCACGAGGGGAGAGCAGTTCTTC
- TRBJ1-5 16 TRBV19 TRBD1 CASSTTGGYSNQPQHF TGTGCCAGTAGTACGACAGGGGGCTATAGCAATCAGCCCCAGCATTTT
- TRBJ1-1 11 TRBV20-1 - CSASPETEAFF TGCAGTGCATCCCCAGAGACTGAAGCTTTCTTT
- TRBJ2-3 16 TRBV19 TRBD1 CASSTQDRGITDTQYF TGTGCCAGTAGTACCCAGGACAGGGGGATCACAGATACGCAGTATTTT
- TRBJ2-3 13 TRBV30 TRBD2 CAWSSGRTDTQYF TGTGCCTGGTCTAGCGGGAGGACAGATACGCAGTATTTT
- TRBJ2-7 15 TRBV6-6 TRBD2 CASSYPAGGLYEQYF TGTGCCAGCAGTTACCCAGCGGGAGGTTTGTACGAGCAGTACTTC
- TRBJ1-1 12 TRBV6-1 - CASRFGGTEAFF TGTGCCAGCAGGTTCGGGGGGACTGAAGCTTTCTTT
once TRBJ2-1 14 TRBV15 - CATSRDRLDNEQFF TGTGCCACCAGCAGAGACCGACTTGACAATGAGCAGTTCTTC
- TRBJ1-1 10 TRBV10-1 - CASRDTEAFF TGCGCCAGCAGGGACACTGAAGCTTTCTTT
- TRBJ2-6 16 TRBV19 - CASSPLTISGANVLTF TGTGCCAGTAGTCCCCTCACGATCTCTGGGGCCAACGTCCTGACTTTC
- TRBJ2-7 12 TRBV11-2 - CASSALAHEQYF TGTGCCAGCAGCGCACTAGCCCACGAGCAGTACTTC
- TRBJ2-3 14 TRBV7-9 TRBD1 CASSLERDRGTQYF TGTGCCAGCAGCTTAGAGAGGGACAGAGGGACGCAGTATTTT
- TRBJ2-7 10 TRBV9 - CASSVREQYF TGTGCCAGCAGCGTTCGCGAGCAGTACTTC
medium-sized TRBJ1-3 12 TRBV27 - CASSSPGNTIYF TGTGCCAGCAGTTCCCCTGGAAACACCATATATTTT
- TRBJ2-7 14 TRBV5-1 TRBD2 CASSNSGRTHEQYF TGCGCCAGCAGCAATAGCGGGAGGACCCACGAGCAGTACTTC
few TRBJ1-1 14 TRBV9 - CASSVSPGRPEAFF TGTGCCAGCAGCGTCTCCCCGGGCCGACCTGAAGCTTTCTTT
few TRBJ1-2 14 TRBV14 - CASSQEFGPYGYTF TGTGCCAGCAGCCAAGAATTTGGACCCTATGGCTACACCTTC
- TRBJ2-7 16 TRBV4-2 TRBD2 CASSQLGTSGGYEQYF TGTGCCAGCAGCCAACTAGGGACTAGCGGGGGTTACGAGCAGTACTTC
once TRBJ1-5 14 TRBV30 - CAWSARGGGQPQHF TGTGCCTGGAGCGCCCGTGGGGGGGGTCAGCCCCAGCATTTT
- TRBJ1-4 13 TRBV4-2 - CASSQEVGEKLFF TGTGCCAGCAGCCAAGAGGTGGGTGAAAAACTGTTTTTT
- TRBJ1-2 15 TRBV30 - CAWSGEGTFRYGYTF TGTGCCTGGAGTGGGGAGGGAACATTCCGCTATGGCTACACCTTC
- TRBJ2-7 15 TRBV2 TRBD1 CASRSKSGTAYEQYF TGTGCCAGCAGATCAAAATCCGGGACAGCGTACGAGCAGTACTTC
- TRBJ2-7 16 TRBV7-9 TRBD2 CASSFAAGGSVYEQYF TGTGCCAGCAGCTTCGCGGCGGGAGGGTCGGTCTACGAGCAGTACTTC
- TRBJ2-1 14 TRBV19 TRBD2 CASSIPGLAGIQFF TGTGCCAGTAGTATTCCGGGACTAGCGGGGATACAGTTCTTC
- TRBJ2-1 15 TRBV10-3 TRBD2 CAIRGLAGAGNEQFF TGTGCCATCAGGGGACTAGCGGGAGCAGGAAATGAGCAGTTCTTC
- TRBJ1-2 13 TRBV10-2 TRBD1 CASSEDRVYGYTF TGCGCCAGCAGTGAGGACAGGGTATATGGCTACACCTTC
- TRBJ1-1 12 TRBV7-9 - CASSEAQGGAFF TGTGCCAGCAGCGAGGCCCAGGGTGGTGCTTTCTTT
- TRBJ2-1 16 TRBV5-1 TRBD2 CASSLARASGSNEQFF TGCGCCAGCAGCTTGGCTCGGGCTAGCGGGAGTAATGAGCAGTTCTTC
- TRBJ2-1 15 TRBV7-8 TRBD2 CASSLGLVYYNEQFF TGTGCCAGCAGCCTTGGACTAGTCTACTACAATGAGCAGTTCTTC
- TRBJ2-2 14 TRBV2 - CASSVRPNTGELFF TGTGCCAGCAGTGTCAGGCCCAACACCGGGGAGCTGTTTTTT
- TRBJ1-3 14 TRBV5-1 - CASSLGQTGNTIYF TGCGCCAGCAGCTTGGGACAGACTGGAAACACCATATATTTT